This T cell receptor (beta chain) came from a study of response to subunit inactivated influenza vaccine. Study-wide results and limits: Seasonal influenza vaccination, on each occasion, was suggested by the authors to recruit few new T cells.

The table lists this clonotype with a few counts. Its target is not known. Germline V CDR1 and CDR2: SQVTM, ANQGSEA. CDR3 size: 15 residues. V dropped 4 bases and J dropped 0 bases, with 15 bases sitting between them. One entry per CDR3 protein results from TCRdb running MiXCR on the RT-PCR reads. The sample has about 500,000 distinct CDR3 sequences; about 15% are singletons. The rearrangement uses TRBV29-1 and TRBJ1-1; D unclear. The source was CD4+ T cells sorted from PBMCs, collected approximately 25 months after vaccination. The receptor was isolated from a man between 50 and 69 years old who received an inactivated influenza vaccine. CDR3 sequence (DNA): TGCAGCGTTGTGGTCTTCAACTCCATGAACACTGAAGCTTTCTTT. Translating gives CSVVVFNSMNTEAFF.